A selection of T cell receptor beta chains follows, all from one sample in a study of T cell changes during pregnancy in multiple sclerosis. Assay used: immunoSEQ multiplex PCR; TCRdb lists only in-frame clones, some missing. The sample holds some 97,000 clones, around 92% seen once. The sequenced sample was peripheral blood, obtained after pregnancy. These TCRs come from a female donor with multiple sclerosis, enrolled in a pregnancy study. Both conserved end residues are part of each CDR3.

j_call v_call cdr3_aa
TRBJ2-7 TRBV27 CASSLGSLSSYEQYF
TRBJ2-1 TRBV19 CASSAKRDSEQFF
TRBJ2-3 TRBV15 CATSRRADSRKQGMQYF
TRBJ2-7 TRBV4-1 CASSQVETVSYEQYF
TRBJ2-3 TRBV27 CASSFNRGRADTQYF
TRBJ1-5 TRBV15 CATSRVGTGASVQPQHF
TRBJ1-4 TRBV10-1 CASSEFGVLFF
TRBJ1-1 TRBV7-9 CASSLSVRQHTEAFF
TRBJ2-3 TRBV5-1 CASIPTSGGRDTQYF
TRBJ2-2 TRBV2 CASRASAVGELFF